The rows below give T cell receptor beta chains drawn from one sample of a study of blood T cell repertoires in COVID-19. Measured with immunoSEQ multiplex PCR; TCRdb has only the in-frame clones, and not every one. Of approximately 230,000 clones in the sample, 82% were seen once. What was sequenced was peripheral blood. The receptors stem from a woman aged 80 or over with active or convalescent COVID-19. Each CDR3 is given with its conserved first and last residue. The D gene is left open where the match is weak. Size is omitted from some rows. Given values are once, few, many or a class for expanded clones.

clone_size	d_call	j_call	v_call	cdr3_aa	cdr3_nt
once	.	TRBJ2-2	TRBV5-1	CASSEFTSWPGELFF	TGCGCCAGCAGCGAATTTACTAGTTGGCCCGGGGAGCTGTTTTTT
once	TRBD1	TRBJ1-2	TRBV4-1	CASSQEAGGNGYTF	TGCGCCAGCAGCCAAGAGGCAGGGGGCAATGGCTACACCTTC
few	TRBD1	TRBJ1-4	TRBV10-3	CASKEGQSGEKLFF	TGTGCCTCGAAAGAGGGACAGTCGGGTGAAAAACTGTTTTTT
.	TRBD1	TRBJ1-2	TRBV27	CASSLGQGAFYGYTF	TGTGCCAGCAGTCTGGGACAGGGGGCCTTCTATGGCTACACCTTC
.	TRBD1	TRBJ2-7	TRBV7-9	CASSPGTGDYEQYF	TGTGCCAGCAGCCCGGGGACAGGGGACTACGAGCAGTACTTC
many	TRBD1	TRBJ1-6	TRBV5-1	CASSYGQGAGSPLHF	TGCGCCAGCAGCTATGGACAGGGGGCAGGGTCACCCCTCCACTTT
.	.	TRBJ1-2	TRBV6-5	CAAGGSYGYTF	TGTGCCGCGGGGGGCAGCTATGGCTACACCTTC
.	TRBD1	TRBJ2-3	TRBV6-1	CASSEDPGGRADTQYF	TGTGCCAGCAGTGAAGATCCAGGGGGCAGGGCAGATACGCAGTATTTT
.	.	TRBJ1-1	TRBV5-1	CASSLADSASEAFF	TGCGCCAGCAGCTTGGCTGACAGCGCTTCTGAAGCTTTCTTT
.	TRBD2	TRBJ2-7	TRBV5-1	CASSSRFGLAAEQYF	TGCGCCAGCAGCTCTCGTTTCGGACTAGCGGCCGAGCAGTACTTC
.	TRBD1	TRBJ1-1	TRBV28	CASSYLGGKTEAFF	TGTGCCAGCAGTTACTTAGGGGGCAAGACTGAAGCTTTCTTT
.	.	TRBJ1-2	TRBV24-1	CATSEANYGYTF	TGTGCCACCAGTGAGGCCAACTATGGCTACACCTTC
.	.	TRBJ2-6	TRBV10-1	CASSVGRAGANVLTF	TGCGCCAGCAGTGTGGGCAGGGCTGGGGCCAACGTCCTGACTTTC
.	TRBD1	TRBJ1-2	TRBV18	CASSQAAGGFDGYTF	TGTGCCAGCTCCCAGGCGGCAGGGGGCTTCGATGGCTACACCTTC
.	.	TRBJ1-6	TRBV27	CASSFSSSYNSPLHF	TGTGCCAGCAGTTTTAGCAGCTCCTATAATTCACCCCTCCACTTT
once	.	TRBJ1-1	TRBV30	CAWSPPSNTEAFF	TGTGCCTGGAGTCCCCCGTCGAACACTGAAGCTTTCTTT
.	TRBD1	TRBJ2-1	TRBV5-1	CASSPGQGPGMGEQFF	TGCGCCAGCAGCCCCGGACAGGGCCCCGGGATGGGTGAGCAGTTCTTC
once	.	TRBJ2-1	TRBV18	CASSLSAARDGEQFF	TGTGCCAGCTCCCTGAGCGCCGCACGCGACGGGGAGCAGTTCTTC
.	.	TRBJ2-7	TRBV2	CASSDAKLADYEQYF	TGTGCCAGCAGTGATGCGAAGCTTGCCGACTACGAGCAGTACTTC
once	.	TRBJ1-4	TRBV1	CTSGSGQGVATNEKLFF	TGCACCAGCGGGTCGGGACAGGGGGTTGCAACTAATGAAAAACTGTTTTTT
once	TRBD2	TRBJ2-5	TRBV4-2	CASSQASGGEETQYF	TGTGCCAGCAGCCAAGCAAGCGGGGGGGAAGAGACCCAGTACTTC
.	.	TRBJ1-2	TRBV6-5	CASSYNQGHYGYTF	TGTGCCAGCAGTTACAACCAGGGGCACTATGGCTACACCTTC
.	.	TRBJ1-3	TRBV2	CASGASGNTIYF	TGTGCCAGCGGGGCCTCTGGAAACACCATATATTTT